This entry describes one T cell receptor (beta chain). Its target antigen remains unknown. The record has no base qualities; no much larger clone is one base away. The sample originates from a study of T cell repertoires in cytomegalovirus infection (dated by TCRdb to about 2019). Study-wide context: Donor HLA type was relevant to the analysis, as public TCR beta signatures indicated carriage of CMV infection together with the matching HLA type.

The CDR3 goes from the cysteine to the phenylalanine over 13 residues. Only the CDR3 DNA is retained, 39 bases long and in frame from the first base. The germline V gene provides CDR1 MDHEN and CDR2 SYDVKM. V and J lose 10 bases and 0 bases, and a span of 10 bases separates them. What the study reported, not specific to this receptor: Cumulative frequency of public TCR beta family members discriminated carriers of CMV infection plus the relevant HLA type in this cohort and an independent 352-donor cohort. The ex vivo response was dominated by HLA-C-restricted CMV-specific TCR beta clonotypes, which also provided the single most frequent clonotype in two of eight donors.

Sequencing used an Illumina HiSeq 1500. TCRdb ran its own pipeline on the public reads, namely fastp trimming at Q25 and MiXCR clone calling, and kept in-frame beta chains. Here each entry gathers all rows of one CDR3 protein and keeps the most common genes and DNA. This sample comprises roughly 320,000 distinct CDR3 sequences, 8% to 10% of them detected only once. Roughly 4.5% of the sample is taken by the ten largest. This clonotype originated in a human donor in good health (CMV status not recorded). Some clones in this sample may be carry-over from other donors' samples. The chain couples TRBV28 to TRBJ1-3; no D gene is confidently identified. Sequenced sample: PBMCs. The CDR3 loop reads CATDGGSGNTIYF. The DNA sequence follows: TGTGCCACCGACGGAGGCTCTGGAAACACCATATATTTT.